This T cell receptor beta chain was sequenced for a study of T cells in localized non-small cell lung cancer. The method was immunoSEQ multiplex PCR; TCRdb's version includes in-frame clones alone and lacks a portion of them. The table lists roughly 1,700 clones, over 15% of them singletons, with approximately 15% in the top ten. This clone turned up a few times. CDR3 size: 18 residues. J lost 5 bases, V lost 4 bases, and 18 bases had no gene match. Germline CDR1 and CDR2: MNHGY and SAAAGT. The sequence was obtained from a man between 40 and 75 years old with stage II squamous cell lung carcinoma. The sequenced sample was normal lung tissue next to the tumor, obtained before any cancer treatment. The chain is built from TRBV6-8 and TRBJ2-7; 9 bases align to TRBD2. The CDR3 DNA sequence: TGTGCCAGCAGTTCATATAGCCCAATAGCGGGAGAGGCGGACGAGCAGTACTTC. Protein: CASSSYSPIAGEADEQYF.